Sequencing of this TCR beta chain was carried out in a study of blood T cell repertoires in COVID-19. In the study overall: Acute-phase and convalescent COVID-19 samples originated in the United States, Italy and Spain. Sources were T cells, B-cell-depleted T cells, or PBMCs; the material itself was cDNA or gDNA.

Per the original data handling: Estimation of nucleated cell counts relied on the amplification of reference gene primers. Clones were read by immunoSEQ multiplex PCR, and TCRdb kept only the in-frame ones, dropping some. Clonal size and the V and J genes are those of that table, whereas D and trimming came from the DNA. This table has some 31,000 clones, approximately 83% appearing once. The TCR sequence derives from a woman aged 60 to 75 with active COVID-19. The sequenced material came from peripheral blood.

In DNA, the CDR3 is TGTGCCACCAGTGAAAGCCGTTGGGGCTACACCTTC. This translates into CATSESRWGYTF. This sequence joins TRBV24-1 and TRBJ1-2; no definite D call. V gave up 4 bases and J gave up 8 bases, with 10 bases separating them. From germline, CDR1 is KGHDR and CDR2 SFDVKD. The CDR3 totals 12 residues.